The T cell receptor beta chain described here comes from a study of blood T cell repertoires in COVID-19. Method: immunoSEQ multiplex PCR; TCRdb's copy keeps in-frame clones and lacks some. The sample contains around 150,000 clones, 80% to 90% of which appear only once. CDR1 and CDR2 from the germline V gene are LGHDT and YNNKEL (reference sequence). The CDR3 consists of 15 residues. V lost 0 bases and J 8 bases, leaving 13 bases between the germline ends. The sample consisted of peripheral blood. The sequence was collected from a woman aged 60-75 years with active COVID-19. The chain has TRBV3-1 (or the pseudogene TRBV3-2) and TRBJ1-4, with D possibly being TRBD1 (5 bases). Here the CDR3 DNA reads TGTGCCAGCAGCCAAGATCCGGGGGTATGGGAAAAACTGTTTTTT. This translates into CASSQDPGVWEKLFF.